A single sample is the source of the 32 T cell receptor beta chains below, sequenced in a study of blood T cell repertoires in COVID-19. The assay was immunoSEQ multiplex PCR, and TCRdb's table has in-frame clones only and misses some. The repertoire holds 300,000 to 400,000 clones, with over 75% as singletons. Sequencing input: peripheral blood. Every receptor here comes from a man aged 50-59 years with active or convalescent COVID-19.

The V call is TRBV4-2, the J call TRBJ2-2, with D perhaps TRBD1 (6 bases). CDR3 size: 15 residues. Germline CDR1 LGHNA, CDR2 YNFKEQ. The V end lost 5 bases, the J end lost 0 bases, and 10 bases lay between the germline ends. CDR3 in DNA: TGTGCCAGCAGCAGTCGACAGGCGAACACCGGGGAGCTGTTTTTT. Amino acids: CASSSRQANTGELFF.

The chain uses TRBV28 and TRBJ1-1, with a weak D call TRBD1 (5 bases). Germline V lookup: CDR1 MDHEN, CDR2 SYDVKM. This CDR3 contains 14 residues. Deletions cut 7 bases from V and 1 base from J, with 13 bases between. The CDR3 DNA sequence: TGTGCCAGCAACGAGCCAGGGAAGAACACTGAAGCTTTCTTT. It specifies CASNEPGKNTEAFF.

The V and J genes are TRBV19 and TRBJ1-5; 8 bases align to TRBD1. Germline CDR1 is LNHDA and CDR2 is SQIVND (reference sequence). The CDR3 has 13 amino acids. The trim removed 8 bases at V and 6 bases at J, leaving 6 bases unmatched. The DNA for the CDR3 is TGTGCCAGTCAGGACAGGGATCTTCAGCCCCAGCATTTT. Amino acids: CASQDRDLQPQHF.

This chain joins TRBV5-1 and TRBJ1-1, with TRBD1 matching 11 bases. The germline CDR1 and CDR2 sequences are SGHRS and YFSETQ. V shed 0 bases and J 3 bases; nucleotides not matched to a gene: 1. The CDR3 has 15 residues. This CDR3 reads CASSLGTGGYTEAFF. CDR3 in DNA: TGCGCCAGCAGCTTGGGGACAGGGGGCTACACTGAAGCTTTCTTT.

The chain carries TRBV5-1 and TRBJ2-7; D is perhaps TRBD2 (6 bases). From germline, CDR1 is SGHRS and CDR2 YFSETQ. Trimming took 0 bases from V and 3 from J, leaving 7 bases between them. The CDR3 totals 13 residues. The CDR3 nucleotides are TGCGCCAGCAGCTTGGGACTAGTCTACGAGCAGTACTTC. Its translation is CASSLGLVYEQYF.

The rearrangement links TRBV28 to TRBJ2-7, with D perhaps TRBD2 (7 bases). This CDR3 region has 14 residues. Germline V CDR1 and CDR2: MDHEN, SYDVKM. Trimming took off 2 bases at V and 3 bases at J, with 11 bases between the two ends. CDR3 loop: CASSLRGGGYEQYF. In nucleotides, the CDR3 is TGTGCCAGCAGTTTAAGGGGGGGAGGCTACGAGCAGTACTTC.

The rearrangement joins TRBV6-2 or TRBV6-3 to TRBJ1-1; TRBD1 aligns across 7 bases. CDR3 size: 13 residues. The V gene's germline CDR1 is MNHEY and CDR2 SVGEGT. V lost 2 bases and J lost 6; bases outside the gene matches: 3. This CDR3 reads CASSYDRDAEAFF. The CDR3 region has the DNA TGTGCCAGCAGTTACGACAGGGACGCTGAAGCTTTCTTT.

The CDR3 DNA reads as TGTGCCAGCAGTGAACGGCCAGGCAATAGCTACGAGCAGTACTTC. Its protein product is CASSERPGNSYEQYF. This chain joins TRBV6-1 and TRBJ2-7; D not certain. The CDR3 has 15 residues. CDR1 is MNHNS and CDR2 is SASEGT in the germline V gene. Trimming took off 2 bases at V and 3 bases at J, with 14 bases between the two ends.

The chain couples TRBV5-4 to TRBJ2-4; 10 bases are shared with TRBD1. CDR1 and CDR2 from the germline V gene are SGHNT and YYREEE (reference sequence). Losses at the gene ends were 0 bases for V and 6 bases for J; bases not matched to a gene: 6. CDR3 length equals 16 residues. As DNA, the CDR3 is TGTGCCAGCAGCTTGGGAAGGACAGGGGGGATAAACATTCAGTACTTC. Its translation: CASSLGRTGGINIQYF.

The chain links TRBV28 to TRBJ2-7, with D possibly being TRBD2 (7 bases). Trimming cost V 7 bases and J 3 bases, with 19 bases left between them. The length of the CDR3 is 15 residues. From germline, CDR1 is MDHEN and CDR2 SYDVKM. As DNA, the CDR3 is TGTGCCAGCATGGGGGGGGCAGCCTTCGGCTACGAGCAGTACTTC. It codes for CASMGGAAFGYEQYF.

The chain is built from TRBV28 and TRBJ2-1; maybe TRBD1 (6 bases). Trimming pared 4 bases from V and 5 bases from J, leaving 9 bases between. This CDR3 spans 13 amino acids. Germline-derived CDR1 and CDR2 are MDHEN and SYDVKM. The CDR3 DNA is TGTGCCAGCAGTTCCGGACAGCACAATGAGCAGTTCTTC. Translated, it gives CASSSGQHNEQFF.

The V gene is TRBV18, the J gene TRBJ2-5, with 7 bases lining up with TRBD1. Looked up from germline, CDR1 is KGHSH and CDR2 is LQKENI. The ends lost 3 bases at V and 3 bases at J; junction bases unmatched: 4. The CDR3 runs to 14 residues. The CDR3 nucleotides are TGTGCCAGCTCACCCCGACAGGGCGAAGAGACCCAGTACTTC. This codes for CASSPRQGEETQYF.

This clone came up a few times. The chain uses TRBV10-3 and TRBJ2-2; TRBD2 matches at 7 bases. V lost 6 bases and J lost 0; bases outside the gene matches: 4. The germline V gene encodes CDR1 ENHRY and CDR2 SYGVKD. The CDR3 runs to 15 residues. CDR3: CAISRSGPNTGELFF. The CDR3 bases are TGTGCCATCAGCCGTAGCGGGCCGAACACCGGGGAGCTGTTTTTT.

The CDR3 protein is CASSQDRGAYEQYF. CDR3 nucleotides: TGTGCCAGCAGCCAGGACAGGGGGGCTTACGAGCAGTACTTC. V gene TRBV4-2 combines with J gene TRBJ2-7, with TRBD1 identical over 10 bases. Trimming at V came to 3 bases and at J to 4 bases, leaving 3 bases not matched to a gene. Germline loops: CDR1 LGHNA, CDR2 YNFKEQ. The CDR3 loop spans 14 amino acids.

CDR3 nucleotides: TGTGCCAGCAGTGAGGGGGGACTAGCGGGGCCCGAGCAGTACTTC. This sequence encodes CASSEGGLAGPEQYF. The chain has TRBV2 and TRBJ2-7; 13 bases fit TRBD2. V shed 3 bases, J shed 6 bases, and the junction held 5 bases outside the gene matches. CDR3 length: 15 residues. CDR1 SNHLY and CDR2 FYNNEI come from the germline V gene. Variable domain in full (rest from reference TRBV2 and TRBJ2-7): EPEVTQTPSHQVTQMGQEVILRCVPISNHLYFYWYRQILGQKVEFLVSFYNNEISEKSEIFDDQFSVERPDGSNFTLKIRSTKLEDSAMYFCASSEGGLAGPEQYFGPGTRLTVT.

The chain recombines TRBV7-2 with TRBJ2-3; perhaps TRBD2 as D (6 bases). The CDR3 sequence is 16 residues long. V lost 5 bases to trimming and J lost 4 bases, with 19 bases between them. The V gene's germline CDR1 is SGHTA and CDR2 FQGNSA. CDR3 amino acids: CASSPGLLGGADTQYF. The DNA of the CDR3 is TGTGCCAGCAGCCCGGGACTCCTCGGGGGAGCAGATACGCAGTATTTT.

The rearrangement uses TRBV27 and TRBJ1-6; D might be TRBD1 (5 bases). V was pared by 2 bases and J by 6 bases, with 8 bases between. The CDR3 has 14 amino acids. Germline CDR1 and CDR2: MNHEY and SMNVEV (reference sequence). This chain's CDR3 is CASSLQGSNSPLHF. The DNA for the CDR3 is TGTGCCAGCAGTTTACAGGGAAGTAATTCACCCCTCCACTTT.

V and J are TRBV28 and TRBJ2-1; no reliable D call. Germline V lookup: CDR1 MDHEN, CDR2 SYDVKM. This CDR3 contains 14 residues. The germline V and J ends were trimmed by 2 bases and 5 bases, with 10 bases remaining between them. CDR3 sequence (DNA): TGTGCCAGCAGTTTAGGGCAGTTCAACAATGAGCAGTTCTTC. The encoded protein is CASSLGQFNNEQFF.

The V and J genes are TRBV9 and TRBJ2-1; D perhaps matches TRBD1 (6 bases). Germline CDR1 reads SGDLS; CDR2 reads YYNGEE. CDR3 length: 14 amino acids. V was shortened by 4 bases and J by 10 bases, with 18 bases between the two germline ends. CDR3 in amino acids: CASSLRGSAVEQFF. The CDR3 DNA sequence: TGTGCCAGCAGCCTAAGGGGGTCGGCCGTCGAGCAGTTCTTC.

This CDR3 reads CASSHGQGKDYGYTF. CDR3 nucleotides: TGCGCCAGCAGCCACGGACAGGGAAAGGACTATGGCTACACCTTC. The rearrangement links TRBV5-1 to TRBJ1-2, with 8 bases that match TRBD1. Losses at the gene ends were 4 bases for V and 3 bases for J; bases not matched to a gene: 8. The CDR3 runs to 15 residues. The germline CDR1 and CDR2 sequences are SGHRS and YFSETQ.

This clone was seen a handful of times. The chain couples TRBV5-4 to TRBJ1-2; 9 nucleotides agree with TRBD1. Germline V gene data show CDR1 as SGHNT and CDR2 as YYREEE (reference sequence). With 3 bases clipped from V and 6 bases from J, the junction kept 6 bases outside the gene matches. The CDR3 spans 14 residues. The CDR3 DNA follows: TGTGCCAGCAGCTGGGACAGGGTAGGGGATGGCTACACCTTC. Its protein is CASSWDRVGDGYTF.

The chain couples TRBV28 to TRBJ2-5; D remains ambiguous. V lost 2 bases and J 4 bases, leaving 5 bases between the germline ends. This CDR3 has 12 amino acids. Germline lookup yields CDR1 MDHEN and CDR2 SYDVKM. The CDR3 loop reads CASSLTRETQYF. CDR3 sequence (DNA): TGTGCCAGCAGTTTAACAAGAGAGACCCAGTACTTC.

The chain employs TRBV15 and TRBJ2-5; the D gene is possibly TRBD2 (7 bases). The V gene lost 0 bases and the J gene lost 7 bases, with 15 bases spanning the gap. CDR3 length: 15 residues. Germline assignment: CDR1 LNHNV and CDR2 YYDKDF (reference sequence). The DNA for the CDR3 is TGTGCCACCAGCAGAGAGTCCGGAAGGGGGGGGACCCAGTACTTC. It yields the protein CATSRESGRGGTQYF.

J is TRBJ2-6 and V is TRBV5-4; no firm D call. From germline, CDR1 is SGHNT and CDR2 YYREEE (reference sequence). Trimming took off 2 bases at V and 4 bases at J, with 13 bases between the two ends. The CDR3 runs 16 residues. Here the CDR3 reads CASSLGGAEGANVLTF. The CDR3 coding sequence is TGTGCCAGCAGCTTAGGTGGCGCGGAGGGGGCCAACGTCCTGACTTTC.

The chain uses TRBV28 and TRBJ1-5; TRBD1 might be the D (6 bases). Germline assignment: CDR1 MDHEN and CDR2 SYDVKM. CDR3 size: 16 residues. Trimming pared 1 base from V and 3 bases from J, leaving 13 bases between. The CDR3 reads CASSLSSQGPNQPQHF. The DNA for the CDR3 is TGTGCCAGCAGTTTATCGTCCCAGGGGCCCAATCAGCCCCAGCATTTT.

The rearrangement joins TRBV28 to TRBJ1-6, with D unresolved. V gave up 5 bases and J gave up 8 bases, with 7 bases separating them. The germline CDR1 and CDR2 sequences are MDHEN and SYDVKM. The CDR3 is 12 amino acids. CDR3 sequence reads: CASSVLDSPLHF. In DNA form, the CDR3 reads TGTGCCAGCAGTGTACTCGATTCACCCCTCCACTTT.

As regards this clone: Germline and junction disagree at one end, which may indicate a read error. The chain carries TRBV18 and TRBJ1-1; D is unclear. Germline V gives CDR1 KGHSH, CDR2 LQKENI. CDR3 length equals 19 residues. CDR3 protein: CASPPDRGMGHMKNTEAFF. The DNA for the CDR3 is TGTGCCAGCCCACCCGACCGCGGAATGGGTCACATGAAGAACACTGAAGCTTTCTTT.

V and J are TRBV7-9 and TRBJ2-5, with D possibly being TRBD2 (5 bases). This CDR3 spans 16 amino acids. Per the germline V gene, CDR1 is SEHNR and CDR2 is FQNEAQ (reference sequence). The V end lost 7 bases, the J end lost 1 base, and 19 bases lay between the germline ends. The CDR3 bases are TGTGCCAGCACCCGTTGGAGGCCAGATGTCCAAGAGACCCAGTACTTC. It is translated as CASTRWRPDVQETQYF.

The chain employs TRBV25-1 and TRBJ1-2, with 7 bases aligning to TRBD1. V trimming: 4 bases; J trimming: 11 bases; junction bases outside the gene matches: 16. The CDR3 is 15 amino acids. From germline, CDR1 is MGHDK and CDR2 SYGVNS. The DNA of the CDR3 is TGTGCCAGCAGTGGCGACATACTTGGAGGGGGCTTTTACACCTTC. Translated, it gives CASSGDILGGGFYTF.

In its sample, this clone was seen once. The V call is TRBV19, the J call TRBJ2-5; D is unresolved. With 2 bases removed from V and 1 base from J, the gap between germline ends came to 8 bases. From germline, CDR1 is LNHDA and CDR2 SQIVND (reference sequence). The CDR3 runs to 14 residues. The CDR3, as DNA: TGTGCCAGTAGTATAACAACTACCCAAGAGACCCAGTACTTC. Translating it yields CASSITTTQETQYF.

This chain links TRBV6-6 with TRBJ2-3; 9 positions match TRBD2. V lost 0 bases and J lost 3; bases outside the gene matches: 4. In germline, CDR1 is MNHNY, CDR2 SVGAGI (reference sequence). The CDR3 extends over 16 amino acids. CDR3 DNA sequence: TGTGCCAGCAGTTACTCGGTGGGACTAGCAACAGATACGCAGTATTTT. This translates into CASSYSVGLATDTQYF.

This clone appeared a single time. The CDR3 DNA is TGTGCCAGCAGTCGTAGGGGGAACTCCCCGCTGGATACGCAGTATTTT. Its protein is CASSRRGNSPLDTQYF. This chain connects TRBV7-2 to TRBJ2-3; D may be TRBD1 (6 bases). This CDR3 contains 16 residues. Per the germline V gene, CDR1 is SGHTA and CDR2 is FQGNSA. Trimming removed 6 bases at V and 6 bases at J, with 22 bases between.